The rows below give T cell receptor beta chains drawn from one sample of a study of cytomegalovirus exposure and HLA in healthy donors. This table comes from immunoSEQ multiplex PCR, and its TCRdb copy is limited to in-frame clones, with some not included. Its clone listing holds about 120,000 clones. Sequencing input: PBMCs. These receptors originate from a man aged 18-30 years in good health and CMV-seronegative. Each CDR3 is given with its conserved first and last residue. The order of the fields is CDR3 length, V gene, CDR3 protein.

13 TRBV25-1 CAGRGTASYEQYF
14 TRBV7-3 CASSLGGSYNEQFF
17 TRBV10-3 CAIGAGGRGSSYNEQFF
17 TRBV4-2 CASSQVVGLAGPYEQFF
17 TRBV9 CASSVVSGLLDTGELFF
14 TRBV4-2 CASSPTGGYTEAFF
14 TRBV25-1 CASSPVRWDYGYTF
14 TRBV11-3 CASSLRQGIHEQYF
16 TRBV4-1 CASSLEPGQSSYEQYF
15 TRBV28 CASSYLGLAGDEQYF
15 TRBV5-1 CASSPGQGYQETQYF
10 TRBV6-5 CASFGEKLFF
16 TRBV18 CASSPPGVPDTDTQYF
17 TRBV19 CASSIFIAGGGTGELFF
12 TRBV29-1 CSVGTVNNEQYF
13 TRBV5-6 CASYQGRNTEAFF
13 TRBV2 CASSPTQGTEAFF
15 TRBV5-1 CASSPSDTGATEAFF
14 TRBV5-1 CASSLNTGDQPQHF
16 TRBV18 CASSPRSGGKNTEAFF
15 TRBV7-9 CASSIEPGQHFEQYF
14 TRBV7-7 CASSLDRDTGELFF
13 TRBV6-1 CASIRVPYNEQFF
16 TRBV9 CASSTSDLRSYNEQFF
14 TRBV6-4 CASRSRGDTGELFF
13 TRBV6-5 CASSYFQKTEAFF
15 TRBV15 CATSFLGQGGTEAFF
13 TRBV6-4 CASRETGTDTQYF
15 TRBV9 CASSVVGGRSDEQYF
12 TRBV19 CASGTAYNEQFF
13 TRBV2 CAGQQGGSYEQYF
12 TRBV30 CAWTGQNTEAFF
13 TRBV10-3 CATTRGGNEKLFF
14 TRBV5-5 CASSLDGRYNEQFF
13 TRBV5-1 CASSLLAPQEQFF
12 TRBV19 CASISQAYGYTF
15 TRBV11-2 CASSWKQASYNEQFF
13 TRBV7-7 CASSLERGKTQYF
15 TRBV5-1 CASGTTSGGSYEQYF
15 TRBV7-2 CASSSIREALGEQFF
14 TRBV29-1 CSVTTGGSGEKLFF
15 TRBV6-6 CASRQSTGAHYGYTF
14 TRBV6-1 CASSVQGGVEKLFF
14 TRBV10-1 CASSDARQTDTQYF
14 TRBV10-2 CASKPGQANTEAFF
14 TRBV9 CASTPAGGPGELFF
15 TRBV27 CASITKQGFGTEAFF
15 TRBV25-1 CASSDPQDSHWEQYF
12 TRBV10-1 CASSSSRGEQYF
14 TRBV7-2 CASTDTGTAGEQYF